The next 11 T cell receptor beta chains were all read from a single sample in a study of cytomegalovirus exposure and HLA in healthy donors. PCR involved 60 Vbeta and 13 Jbeta primers. Sequenced by immunoSEQ multiplex PCR; TCRdb stores in-frame clones only, minus some. The repertoire has some 70,000 clones, 65% to 70% of them found once; the top ten carry about 15%. Sequenced: PBMCs. Receptors originate from a male donor in good health and CMV-seropositive.

J is TRBJ1-1 and V is TRBV6-6; D not certain. The length of the CDR3 is 14 residues. The germline CDR1 and CDR2 sequences are MNHNY and SVGAGI (reference sequence). V was cut by 6 bases and J by 3 bases, with 14 bases left in between. The CDR3 sequence: CASRPAGRDTEAFF. The CDR3 DNA follows: TGTGCCAGCAGACCCGCGGGCCGGGACACTGAAGCTTTCTTT.

The V call is TRBV6-1, the J call TRBJ1-4; 7 bases agree with TRBD1. The CDR3 length is 14 residues. The ends lost 4 bases at V and 8 bases at J; junction bases unmatched: 7. CDR1 is MNHNS, CDR2 SASEGT, per germline. The CDR3 loop reads CASSVGGTDEKLFF. The CDR3 nucleotides are TGTGCCAGCAGTGTAGGGGGCACGGACGAAAAACTGTTTTTT.

The rearrangement joins TRBV14 to TRBJ2-1, with 10 bases identical to TRBD2. The V segment lost 5 bases and the J segment 4 bases; nucleotides outside the gene matches: 5. CDR3 length: 15 amino acids. Germline-derived CDR1 and CDR2 are SGHDN and FVKESK. The CDR3 region is CASSVTSGLYNEQFF. The CDR3 DNA reads TGTGCCAGCAGCGTGACTAGCGGGCTATACAATGAGCAGTTCTTC. The variable domain in full, with the rest retrieved from reference TRBV14 and TRBJ2-1, is EAGVTQFPSHSVIEKGQTVTLRCDPISGHDNLYWYRRVMGKEIKFLLHFVKESKQDESGMPNNRFLAERTGGTYSTLKVQPAELEDSGVYFCASSVTSGLYNEQFFGPGTRLTVL.

The J gene is TRBJ2-2, the V gene TRBV2; 7 nucleotides match TRBD2. Germline loops: CDR1 SNHLY, CDR2 FYNNEI. CDR3 length: 15 residues. V dropped 8 bases and J dropped 6; count of bases not matched to a gene: 12. CDR3 residues: CASGGDLWAAGELFF. Written as DNA, the CDR3 is TGTGCCAGCGGGGGGGATCTATGGGCGGCCGGGGAGCTGTTTTTT.

The CDR3 spells CAWSSRALQETQYF. The CDR3 nucleotides read TGTGCCTGGAGCTCCAGGGCCCTTCAAGAGACCCAGTACTTC. J is TRBJ2-5 and V is TRBV30; possible D gene TRBD1, 5 bases. Germline CDR1 and CDR2: GTSNPN and SVGIG (reference sequence). CDR3 length equals 14 residues. V lost 3 bases and J 2 bases, leaving 13 bases between the germline ends. Together with reference TRBV30 and TRBJ2-5, the CDR3 gives the full variable domain: SQTIHQWPATLVQPVGSPLSLECTVEGTSNPNLYWYRQAAGRGLQLLFYSVGIGQISSEVPQNLSASRPQDRQFILSSKKLLLSDSGFYLCAWSSRALQETQYFGPGTRLLVL.

The chain couples TRBV10-1 to TRBJ1-1, with TRBD1 identical over 9 bases. The CDR3 extends over 13 amino acids. Germline V CDR1 and CDR2: WNHNN, SYGVQD (reference sequence). The V segment lost 5 bases and the J segment 4 bases; nucleotides outside the gene matches: 2. The CDR3 DNA reads as TGCGCCAGCAGTTCGGACAGGGGCACTGAAGCTTTCTTT. Its protein product is CASSSDRGTEAFF.

The chain joins TRBV5-6 to TRBJ1-2, with D uncertain. With 0 bases removed from V and 6 bases from J, the gap between germline ends came to 12 bases. Germline values: CDR1 SGHDT, CDR2 YYEEEE. The CDR3 covers 14 residues. CDR3 bases: TGTGCCAGCAGCTTGGAACTGGAGCGGGATGGCTACACCTTC. Protein sequence: CASSLELERDGYTF.

This clone has a handful of counts. The V gene is TRBV7-2, the J gene TRBJ1-1; no definite D call. The CDR3 totals 14 residues. V gave up 0 bases and J gave up 4 bases, with 9 bases separating them. Germline CDR1 reads SGHTA; CDR2 reads FQGNSA. CDR3 sequence (DNA): TGTGCCAGCAGCTTAGCTGCGGTGGGCACTGAAGCTTTCTTT. Translated: CASSLAAVGTEAFF.

Of note for this clone: A junction end diverges from the germline sequence, so it may reflect a read error. The chain links TRBV5-1 to TRBJ1-2; D unclear. Germline CDR1 is SGHRS and CDR2 is YFSETQ. The CDR3 is 13 amino acids. Written as DNA, the CDR3 is TGCGCCAGCAGCCAGACTCCGAACTTTGGCTACACCTTC. Translated, it gives CASSQTPNFGYTF.

V is TRBV29-1 and J is TRBJ2-3, with 7 bases aligning to TRBD2. J was trimmed by 0 bases and V by 4 bases; bases with no gene match: 7. The germline CDR1 and CDR2 sequences are SQVTM and ANQGSEA. This CDR3 spans 15 amino acids. The CDR3 region has the DNA TGCAGCGTTGCCCAGCGGGGCACTAGCACAGATACGCAGTATTTT. This translates into CSVAQRGTSTDTQYF.

The chain carries TRBV7-8 and TRBJ2-5; the match to TRBD1 covers 10 bases. Trimming removed 3 bases from V and 2 bases from J; junction bases left unmatched: 3. Germline CDR1 and CDR2: SGHVS and FQNEAQ. The CDR3 spans 15 residues. The CDR3 is CASSLGQGFQETQYF. CDR3 in DNA: TGTGCCAGCAGCTTGGGACAGGGGTTTCAAGAGACCCAGTACTTC. Full variable domain (remainder filled in from reference TRBV7-8 and TRBJ2-5): GAGVSQSPRYKVAKRGQDVALRCDPISGHVSLFWYQQALGQGPEFLTYFQNEAQLDKSGLPSDRFFAERPEGSVSTLKIQRTQQEDSAVYLCASSLGQGFQETQYFGPGTRLLVL.